Following are 8 T cell receptor beta chains from one sample sequenced in a study of shared T cell receptors in the human thymus. The assay was immunoSEQ multiplex PCR, and TCRdb's table has in-frame clones only and misses some. The sample yields some 760,000 clones, roughly 85% seen once. This same sample was also part of a study on human thymus T cells.

The sample comprised thymocytes. These receptor sequences come from a girl less than two years old with a congenital heart defect.

V usage is TRBV19 and J usage is TRBJ2-7, with a weak D call TRBD2 (6 bases). The V gene lost 7 bases and the J gene lost 4 bases, with 17 bases spanning the gap. This CDR3 is built from 14 residues. Germline lookup yields CDR1 LNHDA and CDR2 SQIVND (reference sequence). The CDR3, as DNA: TGTGCCAGTAAAACTAGCACGCCGTCTTACGAGCAGTACTTC. Translating gives CASKTSTPSYEQYF.

The chain carries TRBV11-2 and TRBJ2-7; D perhaps matches TRBD1 (6 bases). From germline, CDR1 is SGHAT and CDR2 FQNNGV. The CDR3 has 14 amino acids. V lost 4 bases, J lost 2 bases, and 12 bases lay in between. The CDR3 region is CASSCRDTTYEQYF. DNA of the CDR3: TGTGCCAGCAGCTGTCGGGACACCACCTACGAGCAGTACTTC.

The V and J genes are TRBV4-1 and TRBJ1-2; D is perhaps TRBD1 (6 bases). CDR3 length: 16 residues. Deletions cut 0 bases from V and 6 bases from J, with 17 bases between. Germline assignment: CDR1 MGHRA and CDR2 YSYEKL. The CDR3 DNA reads as TGCGCCAGCAGCCAAGATCTTTACGGCACAGGGCATGGCTACACCTTC. This gives the protein CASSQDLYGTGHGYTF.

This chain uses TRBV25-1 with TRBJ1-6; TRBD1 matches at 7 bases. The CDR3 sequence is 17 residues long. J lost 9 bases, V lost 3 bases, and 14 bases had no gene match. CDR1 is MGHDK, CDR2 SYGVNS, per germline. The CDR3 bases are TGTGCCAGCAGTGACGAATATACGTTGACAGGGACTTCACCCCTCCACTTT. Protein product: CASSDEYTLTGTSPLHF. Full variable domain (outside the CDR3, taken from reference TRBV25-1 and TRBJ1-6): EADIYQTPRYLVIGTGKKITLECSQTMGHDKMYWYQQDPGMELHLIHYSYGVNSTEKGDLSSESTVSRIRTEHFPLTLESARPSHTSQYLCASSDEYTLTGTSPLHFGNGTRLTVT.

This clone showed up just a few times. The rearrangement uses TRBV5-1 and TRBJ1-3; 7 nucleotides align to TRBD1. J gave up 0 bases and V 4 bases, and 19 bases lay outside the gene matches. The CDR3 spans 20 residues. Germline V gene sequence: CDR1 SGHRS, CDR2 YFSETQ. The CDR3 DNA follows: TGCGCCAGCAGCCATGGACAGGTTACGGCAAAGTCTTACTCTGGAAACACCATATATTTT. Translated: CASSHGQVTAKSYSGNTIYF.

The V gene is TRBV4-1, the J gene TRBJ1-3; 9 bases are shared with TRBD1. The trim removed 0 bases at V and 4 bases at J, leaving 10 bases unmatched. Germline V CDR1 and CDR2: MGHRA, YSYEKL. This CDR3 is 18 amino acids long. The CDR3: CASSQERDGTGKGNTIYF. The CDR3 region has the DNA TGCGCCAGCAGCCAAGAAAGGGACGGGACAGGGAAAGGAAACACCATATATTTT.

The genes are TRBV2 and TRBJ1-1; D unclear. Germline V gives CDR1 SNHLY, CDR2 FYNNEI. Between the trimmed V and J ends, which lost 5 bases and 3 bases, there was a span of 16 bases. This CDR3 contains 15 residues. The CDR3 coding sequence is TGTGCCAGCAGTCCCCGGACCCGGAGGGACACTGAAGCTTTCTTT. Its protein is CASSPRTRRDTEAFF.

The rearrangement uses TRBV5-1 and TRBJ2-3, with 11 nucleotides matching TRBD1. This CDR3 spans 15 amino acids. V gave up 2 bases and J gave up 4 bases; unmatched junction bases: 3. In germline, CDR1 is SGHRS, CDR2 YFSETQ. CDR3 region: CASSFRTGGADTQYF. The CDR3, as DNA: TGCGCCAGCAGCTTCCGGACAGGGGGCGCAGATACGCAGTATTTT.